The clone carrying this T cell receptor beta chain has ten or more counts. The source of the sample is a study of T cell repertoires in cytomegalovirus infection. Between the trimmed V and J ends, which lost 5 bases and 9 bases, there was a span of 8 bases. Per germline, CDR1 SGHAT and CDR2 FQNNGV. The CDR3 length is 10 residues. TCRdb reanalysed the reads using MiXCR and keeps one entry per CDR3 protein. The table lists 400,000 to 550,000 distinct CDR3 sequences, over 9% of them singletons. The rearrangement uses TRBV11-2 and TRBJ2-7, with D hard to call. This TCR was recovered from a human donor in good health (CMV status not recorded). Some clones in this sample may be carry-over from other donors' samples. Sequencing was carried out using PBMCs. As DNA, the CDR3 is TGTGCCAGCAGCAACGAAGCGCAGTACTTC. This encodes CASSNEAQYF. Full variable domain (missing parts from reference TRBV11-2 and TRBJ2-7): EAGVAQSPRYKIIEKRQSVAFWCNPISGHATLYWYQQILGQGPKLLIQFQNNGVVDDSQLPKDRFSAERLKGVDSTLKIQPAKLEDSAVYLCASSNEAQYFGPGTRLTVT.